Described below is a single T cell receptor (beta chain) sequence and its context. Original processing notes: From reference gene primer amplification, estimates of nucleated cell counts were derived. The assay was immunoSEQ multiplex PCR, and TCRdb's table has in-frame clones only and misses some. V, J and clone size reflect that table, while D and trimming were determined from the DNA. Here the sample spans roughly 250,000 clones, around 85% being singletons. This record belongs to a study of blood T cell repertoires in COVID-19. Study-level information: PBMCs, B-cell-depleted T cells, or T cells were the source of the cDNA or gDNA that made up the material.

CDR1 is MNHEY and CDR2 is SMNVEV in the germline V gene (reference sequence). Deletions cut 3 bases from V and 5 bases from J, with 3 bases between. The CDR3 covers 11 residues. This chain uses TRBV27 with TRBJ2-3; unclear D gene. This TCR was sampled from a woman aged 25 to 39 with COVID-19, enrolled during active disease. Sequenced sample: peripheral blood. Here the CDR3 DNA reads TGTGCCAGCAGTTTTCAAGATACGCAGTATTTT. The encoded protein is CASSFQDTQYF.